Sequencing of this T cell receptor beta chain was carried out in a study of blood T cell repertoires in COVID-19. Whole-study context: There were acute and convalescent COVID-19 samples, and they came from the United States, Italy and Spain.

CDR3 length equals 14 residues. The germline gives CDR1 SGHRS, CDR2 YFSETQ. V was shortened by 1 base and J by 2 bases, with 9 bases between the two germline ends. Using immunoSEQ multiplex PCR, the repertoire was profiled, and TCRdb retains in-frame clones only, with some absent. The top ten clones hold roughly a quarter of a sample with 35,000 to 50,000 clones, 75% to 85% of them seen once. The clonotype comes from a man older than 75 with acute or convalescent COVID-19. V and J are TRBV5-1 and TRBJ1-1; D not certain. The specimen sequenced was peripheral blood. The CDR3 reads CASSLNSINTEAFF. The CDR3 DNA is TGCGCCAGCAGCTTGAACAGCATAAACACTGAAGCTTTCTTT.